This TCR beta chain was identified during a study of T cells in Graves' hyperthyroidism and ophthalmopathy. Study at large: Peripheral blood specimens were obtained at initial diagnosis, prior to any treatment.

Germline assignment: CDR1 MDHEN and CDR2 SYDVKM. The CDR3 has 15 amino acids. Trimming removed 4 bases from V and 4 bases from J, with 14 bases in between. This clonotype was detected ten times or more. RNA transcripts yielded amplified TCR beta CDR3 regions. With the HTBI primer set, the TCR CDR3 went through a first round of RT-PCR. TCRdb itself ran the multiplex PCR reads through MiXCR, one entry per CDR3 protein. This table has fewer than 650,000 distinct CDR3 sequences, roughly 14% appearing once. The chain couples TRBV28 to TRBJ1-5, with D uncertain. Sequencing used blood. This clonotype was sampled from a middle-aged woman with Graves' ophthalmopathy. CDR3 region: CASSSDSGWNQPQHF. The DNA for the CDR3 is TGTGCCAGCAGTTCGGACTCCGGTTGGAATCAGCCCCAGCATTTT.